The 13 T cell receptor beta chains given below trace back to one sample, sequenced in a study of cytomegalovirus exposure and HLA in healthy donors. PCR involved 60 Vbeta and 13 Jbeta primers. Clones were sequenced by immunoSEQ multiplex PCR, and TCRdb holds only the in-frame ones, with some missing. Of approximately 200,000 clones in the sample, 70% to 90% were seen once. The sequenced sample was PBMCs. The source of these receptors is a human donor in good health.

This clone occurred once. This sequence joins TRBV27 and TRBJ1-4, with 7 bases aligning to TRBD1. The V gene's germline CDR1 is MNHEY and CDR2 SMNVEV (reference sequence). CDR3 length: 14 amino acids. The J segment lost 4 bases and the V segment lost 5 bases, leaving 4 bases of the junction unmatched. Here the CDR3 DNA reads TGTGCCAGCAGTCTACAGGGGCTTAATGAAAAACTGTTTTTT. It yields the protein CASSLQGLNEKLFF.

This chain uses TRBV6-1 with TRBJ1-2, with TRBD1 identical over 9 bases. This CDR3 is built from 14 residues. The junction had 10 bases not matched to a gene; V was cut back by 6 bases and J by 8 bases. Germline CDR1 is MNHNS and CDR2 is SASEGT. The CDR3 DNA reads as TGTGCCAGCAGGACTCCGACAGGGGGGGACGGCTACACCTTC. As protein: CASRTPTGGDGYTF.

The CDR3 DNA reads TGCAGCGCCCTCGGGTCGTCGGGCACTGAAGCTTTCTTT. Protein product: CSALGSSGTEAFF. The rearrangement uses TRBV29-1 and TRBJ1-1; D gene ambiguous. CDR1 is SQVTM, CDR2 ANQGSEA, per germline. The germline V and J ends were trimmed by 7 bases and 4 bases, with 16 bases remaining between them. CDR3 size: 13 residues.

The chain joins TRBV4-3 to TRBJ1-2, with a weak D call TRBD1 (6 bases). CDR1 is LGHNA, CDR2 YSLEER, per germline. Trimming left V 0 bases short and J 3 bases short, with 14 bases between. This CDR3 region has 16 residues. The CDR3 spells CASSQEGVQGDYGYTF. DNA for the CDR3: TGCGCCAGCAGCCAAGAGGGAGTACAGGGAGACTATGGCTACACCTTC.

This clone was counted once. This chain connects TRBV18 to TRBJ2-1; D gene ambiguous. Trimming shortened V by 4 bases and J by 6 bases, and 4 bases separated the two germline ends. The CDR3 is 11 residues long. Germline CDR1 reads KGHSH; CDR2 reads LQKENI. CDR3 sequence reads: CASSLANEQFF. The CDR3 nucleotides are TGTGCCAGCTCACTAGCCAATGAGCAGTTCTTC. Variable domain in full (rest from reference TRBV18 and TRBJ2-1): NAGVMQNPRHLVRRRGQEARLRCSPMKGHSHVYWYRQLPEEGLKFMVYLQKENIIDESGMPKERFSAEFPKEGPSILRIQQVVRGDSAAYFCASSLANEQFFGPGTRLTVL.

This chain joins TRBV29-1 and TRBJ1-2; D is unclear. The germline V gene encodes CDR1 SQVTM and CDR2 ANQGSEA. This CDR3 has 11 amino acids. V was trimmed by 4 bases and J by 4 bases, leaving 7 bases between them. Here the CDR3 DNA reads TGCAGCGTTGGCGGGGTCTATGGCTACACCTTC. Translating gives CSVGGVYGYTF.

The V gene is TRBV5-5, the J gene TRBJ1-5; possible D gene TRBD1, 5 bases. The V gene lost 4 bases and the J gene lost 7 bases, with 9 bases spanning the gap. Looked up from germline, CDR1 is SGHKS and CDR2 is YYEKEE (reference sequence). This CDR3 has 12 amino acids. In DNA, the CDR3 is TGTGCCAGCAGCGGGGAGGGGCAGCCCCAGCATTTT. Translated: CASSGEGQPQHF.

V usage is TRBV11-2 and J usage is TRBJ2-5, with a possible D match to TRBD2 (5 bases). The J call may be incorrect, as the DNA end agrees better with TRBJ2-7. Germline lookup yields CDR1 SGHAT and CDR2 FQNNGV. The CDR3 sequence is 14 residues long. CDR3 amino acids: CASSPGPGSYEQYF. The DNA of the CDR3 is TGTGCCAGCAGCCCGGGTCCGGGATCCTACGAGCAGTACTTC.

The chain recombines TRBV21-1 with TRBJ2-7; no check of the table's D call, TRBD1, against the DNA was made. TRBV21-1 is a known pseudogene. This CDR3 is 13 amino acids long. The CDR3 sequence: CASSPGSSNEQYF. DNA for the CDR3: TGTGCCAGCAGCCCAGGGTCCTCCAACGAGCAGTACTTC.

The genes are TRBV5-1 and TRBJ2-7; TRBD2 agrees at 8 bases. Germline trimming cut 0 bases from V and 3 bases from J; bases unmatched to any gene: 5. This CDR3 region has 15 residues. In germline, CDR1 is SGHRS, CDR2 YFSETQ. The CDR3 loop is CASSLGSGSGYEQYF. The CDR3 DNA reads as TGCGCCAGCAGCTTGGGGAGCGGGAGTGGCTACGAGCAGTACTTC.

V is TRBV10-2 and J is TRBJ1-2; 10 nucleotides line up with TRBD1. Germline values: CDR1 WSHSY, CDR2 SAAADI. The CDR3 is made up of 15 amino acids. V lost 6 bases to trimming and J lost 4 bases; unmatched junction nucleotides: 8. The CDR3 loop reads CASSLKGQGSYGYTF. The DNA for the CDR3 is TGCGCCAGCAGCCTTAAGGGACAGGGGAGCTATGGCTACACCTTC.

CDR3 bases: TGTGCCAGCAGCTCGGCGGCGGCCGAATCCTACAATGAGCAGTTCTTC. Its translation: CASSSAAAESYNEQFF. The chain uses TRBV5-8 and TRBJ2-1; D is uncertain. The CDR3 consists of 16 residues. V was cut by 3 bases and J by 1 base, with 14 bases left in between. In germline, CDR1 is SGHTS, CDR2 YDEGEE.

This chain links TRBV28 with TRBJ1-1; D may be TRBD1 (5 bases). Germline loops: CDR1 MDHEN, CDR2 SYDVKM. The CDR3 totals 14 residues. V lost 3 bases, J lost 5 bases, and 13 bases lay in between. For the CDR3, the DNA is TGTGCCAGCAGTTTGGTGGCTCAGGGAACTGAAGCTTTCTTT. The encoded protein is CASSLVAQGTEAFF. Drawing the rest from reference TRBV28 and TRBJ1-1, the complete variable domain is DVKVTQSSRYLVKRTGEKVFLECVQDMDHENMFWYRQDPGLGLRLIYFSYDVKMKEKGDIPEGYSVSREKKERFSLILESASTNQTSMYLCASSLVAQGTEAFFGQGTRLTVV.